A selection of T cell receptor beta chains follows, all from one sample in a study of control samples from healthy donors and cancer patients. Method: immunoSEQ multiplex PCR; TCRdb's copy keeps in-frame clones and lacks some. This sample carries some 150,000 clones, roughly 94% of them seen once, and the ten largest clones take roughly 15%. The specimen was PBMCs. The receptor source for this set is a man between 60 and 75 years old with colorectal cancer. Each CDR3 is given without its conserved first and last residue. The listing skips clone size in some rows; elsewhere it reads once, few, many or a size class.

TRBJ1-2	.	TRBV9	ASSVVGPQGGLGYT
TRBJ1-1	.	TRBV10-3	AMNRQGRNTEAF
TRBJ2-7	.	TRBV6-5	ASSYWTGGHYEQY
TRBJ1-4	.	TRBV7-9	ASSAGTLDEKLF
TRBJ1-5	.	TRBV6-5	ASRDGNQPQH
TRBJ2-7	.	TRBV28	ASTSGQGRDEQY
TRBJ2-5	once	TRBV5-1	ASSLGGGGGQETQY
TRBJ2-2	.	TRBV19	ASSPGQGSTGELF
TRBJ1-1	.	TRBV11-3	ASSLGGFGNTEAF
TRBJ2-5	.	TRBV5-4	ASSATGTTQY
TRBJ1-5	.	TRBV6-6	ASSYPTVGGYQPQH
TRBJ1-4	.	TRBV5-1	ASSLRDRDEKLF
TRBJ1-1	.	TRBV19	ASSDRAMNTEAF
TRBJ1-3	.	TRBV6-2/TRBV6-3	ASSYSRQWSTIY
TRBJ1-1	.	TRBV5-1	ARPGPPNNTEAF
TRBJ2-7	.	TRBV4-1	ASSQGQGTYEQY
TRBJ1-2	.	TRBV9	ASSARTGTGGGYT
TRBJ1-5	.	TRBV10-3	AISESGRYNQPQH
TRBJ1-1	.	TRBV7-2	ASSLGPRGDTEAF
TRBJ2-4	.	TRBV18	ASSPSGGAAKNIQY
TRBJ2-2	.	TRBV10-1	ASSEGDDTGELF
TRBJ1-2	.	TRBV24-1	ATGSGTGPYGYT
TRBJ2-3	.	TRBV3-1/TRBV3-2	ASSQDVGGVSTDTQY
TRBJ1-6	.	TRBV2	ASSLTGTYSPLH
TRBJ1-3	.	TRBV29-1	SVGSGNTIY
TRBJ1-2	.	TRBV12-3/TRBV12-4	ASRTGTGYGYT
TRBJ1-3	once	TRBV6-2/TRBV6-3	ASSYADSLGNTIY
TRBJ1-2	.	TRBV7-9	ASSLAGTGTSYGYT